The TCR beta chain under discussion was sequenced for a study of T cell responses to AZD1222 COVID-19 vaccine. TCRdb's table, derived via immunoSEQ multiplex PCR, lists solely in-frame clones and lacks some. The data contain some 190,000 clones, 92% of them singletons. The CDR3 contains 14 residues. Germline loops: CDR1 SGHRS, CDR2 YFSETQ. V was trimmed by 0 bases and J by 4 bases, leaving 7 bases between them. The chain uses TRBV5-1 and TRBJ1-4; D gene ambiguous. This clonotype originated in an adult in good health. The source was peripheral blood, collected on day 0 of AZD1222 vaccination. The CDR3 region has the DNA TGCGCCAGCAGCTTGGACGGTTATAATGAAAAACTGTTTTTT. Translated, it gives CASSLDGYNEKLFF.